The clone carrying this T cell receptor beta chain occurred a few times. Its specificity is not known. Researchers reported sorting CD4+ naive, central memory, regulatory and stem cell-like memory cells via CD45RO/CCR7/CD25/CD127/CD95/CD27. This sample was taken from a study of beta chain features in type 1 diabetes. Study-wide points: The question of HLA type influencing TCRB rearrangement was one that remained unresolved here. A cDNA-based sequencing approach could over-represent cells with high TCR expression. Type 1 diabetes patients had moderately but significantly shorter TCRB CDR3s in all four CD4+ subsets.

Of the isolated RNA, all was reverse transcribed, and so the sequenced material was expressed TCRB transcripts. Measured with immunoSEQ multiplex PCR; TCRdb has only the in-frame clones, and not every one. The sample lists about 340,000 clones, roughly 12% occurring once. This receptor was taken from a woman between 18 and 29 years old with type 1 diabetes. Sequencing was performed on naive CD4+ T cells from blood.

In DNA form, the CDR3 reads TGCAGCGCCTGCTTTACAGGGGACACTGAAGCTTTCTTT. It is translated as CSACFTGDTEAFF. The J gene is TRBJ1-1, the V gene TRBV29-1, with TRBD1 matching 7 bases. The CDR3 contains 13 residues. Trimming took 7 bases from V and 3 from J; bases not matched to a gene: 8. CDR1 is SQVTM, CDR2 ANQGSEA, per germline.